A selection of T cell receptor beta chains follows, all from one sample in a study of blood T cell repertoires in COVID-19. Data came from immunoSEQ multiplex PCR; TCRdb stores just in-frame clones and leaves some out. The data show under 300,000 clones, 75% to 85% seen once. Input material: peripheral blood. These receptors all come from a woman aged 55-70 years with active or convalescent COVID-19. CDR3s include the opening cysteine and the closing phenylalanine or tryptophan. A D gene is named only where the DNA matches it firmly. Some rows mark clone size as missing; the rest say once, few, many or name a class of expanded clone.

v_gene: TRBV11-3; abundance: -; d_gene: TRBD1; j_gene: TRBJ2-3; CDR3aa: CASSPGTGSTDTQYF; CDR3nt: TGTGCCAGCAGCCCCGGGACAGGGAGCACAGATACGCAGTATTTT
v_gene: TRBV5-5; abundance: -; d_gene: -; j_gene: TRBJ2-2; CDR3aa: CASSFDLNRPGGELFF; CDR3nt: TGTGCCAGCAGCTTTGATCTAAACCGCCCGGGGGGGGAGCTGTTTTTT
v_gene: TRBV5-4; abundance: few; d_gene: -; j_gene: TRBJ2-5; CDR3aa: CASSLERGRETQYF; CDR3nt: TGTGCCAGCAGCTTGGAACGGGGTCGCGAGACCCAGTACTTC
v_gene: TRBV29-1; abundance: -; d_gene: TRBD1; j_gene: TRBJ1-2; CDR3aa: CSVAQGQGGYTF; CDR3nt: TGCAGCGTTGCACAGGGGCAGGGTGGCTACACCTTC
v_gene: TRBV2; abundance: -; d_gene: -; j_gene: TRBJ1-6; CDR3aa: CASSEVANSPLHF; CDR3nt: TGTGCCAGCAGCGAGGTCGCTAATTCACCCCTCCACTTT
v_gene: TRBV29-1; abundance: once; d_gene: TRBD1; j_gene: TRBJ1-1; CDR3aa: CSVCRGTGVINMNTEAFF; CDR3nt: TGCAGCGTTTGTAGAGGGACAGGGGTAATCAACATGAACACTGAAGCTTTCTTT
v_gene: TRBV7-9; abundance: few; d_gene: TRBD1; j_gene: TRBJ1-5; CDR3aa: CASRQGVRTGPHSNQPQHF; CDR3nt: TGTGCCAGCAGGCAGGGGGTCAGGACAGGCCCTCATAGCAATCAGCCCCAGCATTTT
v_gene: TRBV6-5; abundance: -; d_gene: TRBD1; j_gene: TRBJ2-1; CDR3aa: CASRWTGEWNEQFF; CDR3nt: TGTGCCAGCAGGTGGACAGGGGAATGGAATGAGCAGTTCTTC
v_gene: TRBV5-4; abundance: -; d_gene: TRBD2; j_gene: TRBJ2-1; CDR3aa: CASSRQLAGSEQFF; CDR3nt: TGTGCCAGCAGCCGACAGCTAGCGGGGAGTGAGCAGTTCTTC
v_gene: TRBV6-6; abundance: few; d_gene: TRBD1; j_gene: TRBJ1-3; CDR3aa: CASSQKGGNSGNTIYF; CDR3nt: TGTGCCAGCAGTCAAAAAGGGGGCAACTCTGGAAACACCATATATTTT
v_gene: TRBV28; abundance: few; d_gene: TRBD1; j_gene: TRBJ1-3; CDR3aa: CASSRQGSGNTIYF; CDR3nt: TGTGCCAGCAGTCGACAGGGCTCTGGAAACACCATATATTTT
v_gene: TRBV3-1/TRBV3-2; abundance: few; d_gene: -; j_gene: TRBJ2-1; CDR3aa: CASSQGFGNEQFF; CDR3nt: TGTGCCAGCAGCCAAGGGTTCGGGAATGAGCAGTTCTTC
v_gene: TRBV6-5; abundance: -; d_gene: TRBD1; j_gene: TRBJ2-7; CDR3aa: CATKETGDRYEQYF; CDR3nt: TGTGCCACCAAGGAGACAGGGGATCGCTACGAGCAGTACTTC
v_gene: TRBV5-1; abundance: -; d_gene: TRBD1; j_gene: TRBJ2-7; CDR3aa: CASRDRGPSEQYF; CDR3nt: TGCGCCAGCAGGGACAGGGGGCCCTCCGAGCAGTACTTC
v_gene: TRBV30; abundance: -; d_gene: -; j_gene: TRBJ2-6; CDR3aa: CAWTPHLSGANVLTF; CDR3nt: TGTGCCTGGACCCCGCACCTATCCGGGGCCAACGTCCTGACTTTC
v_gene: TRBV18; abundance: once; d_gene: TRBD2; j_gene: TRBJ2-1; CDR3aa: CASSSGLAGGPVEQFF; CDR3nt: TGTGCCAGCTCATCTGGACTAGCGGGGGGGCCGGTTGAGCAGTTCTTC
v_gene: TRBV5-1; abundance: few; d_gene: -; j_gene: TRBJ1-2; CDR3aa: CASSSRGQPGYTF; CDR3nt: TGCGCCAGCAGCTCCCGTGGACAACCTGGCTACACCTTC
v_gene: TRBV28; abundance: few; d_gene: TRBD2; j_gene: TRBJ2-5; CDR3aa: CASSSSLAGGHEETQYF; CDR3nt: TGTGCCAGCAGTTCGTCACTAGCGGGGGGTCATGAAGAGACCCAGTACTTC
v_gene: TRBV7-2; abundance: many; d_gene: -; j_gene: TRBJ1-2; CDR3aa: CASSVERGYGYTF; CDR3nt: TGTGCCAGCAGCGTAGAGCGCGGGTATGGCTACACCTTC
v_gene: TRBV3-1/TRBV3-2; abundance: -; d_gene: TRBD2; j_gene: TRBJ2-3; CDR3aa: CASSQRASGGATQYF; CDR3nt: TGTGCCAGCAGCCAAAGGGCTAGCGGGGGGGCTACGCAGTATTTT
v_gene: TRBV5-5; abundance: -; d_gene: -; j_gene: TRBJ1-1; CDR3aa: CASSVGPGGAFF; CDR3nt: TGTGCCAGCAGCGTGGGACCGGGTGGGGCTTTCTTT
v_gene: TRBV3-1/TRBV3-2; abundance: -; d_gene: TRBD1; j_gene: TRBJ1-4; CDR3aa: CASSQVQGNSGEKLFF; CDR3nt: TGTGCCAGCAGCCAGGTACAGGGGAATAGTGGTGAAAAACTGTTTTTT
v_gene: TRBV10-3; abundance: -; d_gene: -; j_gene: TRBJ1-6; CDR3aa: CAISEWGTGNSPLHF; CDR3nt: TGTGCCATCAGTGAGTGGGGAACGGGGAATTCACCCCTCCACTTT
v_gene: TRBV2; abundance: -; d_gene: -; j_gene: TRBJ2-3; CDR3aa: CASRPLGAGEDTQYF; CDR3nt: TGTGCCAGCAGGCCTTTAGGGGCAGGGGAAGATACGCAGTATTTT
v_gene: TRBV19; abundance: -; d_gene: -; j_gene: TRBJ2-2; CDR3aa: CASTSGTAGGGELFF; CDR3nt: TGTGCCAGTACCTCCGGGACAGCCGGGGGCGGGGAGCTGTTTTTT
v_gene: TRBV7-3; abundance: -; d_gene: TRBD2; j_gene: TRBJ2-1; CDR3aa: CASSLTSGDEQFF; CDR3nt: TGTGCCAGCAGCCTAACTAGCGGGGATGAGCAGTTCTTC
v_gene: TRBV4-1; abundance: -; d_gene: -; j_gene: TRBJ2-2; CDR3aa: CASSQERVRGGELFF; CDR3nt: TGCGCCAGCAGCCAAGAACGGGTTCGGGGCGGGGAGCTGTTTTTT
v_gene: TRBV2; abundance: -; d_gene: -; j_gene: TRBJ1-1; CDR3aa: CASSELAAGLTEAFF; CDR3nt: TGTGCCAGCAGTGAACTGGCGGCGGGGCTCACTGAAGCTTTCTTT
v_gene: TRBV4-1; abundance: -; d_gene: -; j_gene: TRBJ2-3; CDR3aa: CASSEGLLAQYF; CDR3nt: TGCGCCAGCAGCGAGGGCCTTCTAGCGCAGTATTTT
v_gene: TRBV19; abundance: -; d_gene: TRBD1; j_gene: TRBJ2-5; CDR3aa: CASSRNRGETQYF; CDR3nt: TGTGCCAGTAGTAGAAACAGGGGCGAGACCCAGTACTTC
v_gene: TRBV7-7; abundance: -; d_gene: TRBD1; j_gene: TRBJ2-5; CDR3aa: CASSLGTGMETQYF; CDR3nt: TGTGCTAGCAGCTTAGGGACAGGGATGGAGACCCAGTACTTC
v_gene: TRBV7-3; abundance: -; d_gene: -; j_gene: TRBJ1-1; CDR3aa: CASSTTRTPSNTEAFF; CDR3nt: TGTGCCAGCAGCACGACTAGGACTCCTTCGAACACTGAAGCTTTCTTT
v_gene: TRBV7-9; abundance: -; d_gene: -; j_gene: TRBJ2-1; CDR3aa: CASSSLPRGNNEQFF; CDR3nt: TGTGCCAGCAGCTCCCTCCCCCGGGGAAACAATGAGCAGTTCTTC
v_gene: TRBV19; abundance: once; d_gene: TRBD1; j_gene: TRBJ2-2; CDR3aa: CASRRQGVGTGELFF; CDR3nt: TGTGCCAGCCGCAGACAGGGGGTTGGCACCGGGGAGCTGTTTTTT
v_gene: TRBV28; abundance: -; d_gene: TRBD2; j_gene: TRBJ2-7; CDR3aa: CASSPPKRGSYEQYF; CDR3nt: TGTGCCAGCAGTCCCCCCAAGCGGGGCTCCTACGAGCAGTACTTC
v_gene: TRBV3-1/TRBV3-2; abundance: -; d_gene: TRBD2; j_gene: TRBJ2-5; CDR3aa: CASSSWVSGETQYF; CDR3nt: TGTGCCAGCAGCTCGTGGGTTAGCGGGGAGACCCAGTACTTC
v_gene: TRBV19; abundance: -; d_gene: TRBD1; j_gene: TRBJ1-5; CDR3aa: CASTSDRGGSQPQHF; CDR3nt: TGTGCCAGTACCTCCGACAGGGGCGGGAGTCAGCCCCAGCATTTT
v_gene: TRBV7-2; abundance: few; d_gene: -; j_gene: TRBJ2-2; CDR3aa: CASSTTATLNTGELFF; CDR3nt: TGTGCCAGCAGCACGACCGCGACTTTGAACACCGGGGAGCTGTTTTTT